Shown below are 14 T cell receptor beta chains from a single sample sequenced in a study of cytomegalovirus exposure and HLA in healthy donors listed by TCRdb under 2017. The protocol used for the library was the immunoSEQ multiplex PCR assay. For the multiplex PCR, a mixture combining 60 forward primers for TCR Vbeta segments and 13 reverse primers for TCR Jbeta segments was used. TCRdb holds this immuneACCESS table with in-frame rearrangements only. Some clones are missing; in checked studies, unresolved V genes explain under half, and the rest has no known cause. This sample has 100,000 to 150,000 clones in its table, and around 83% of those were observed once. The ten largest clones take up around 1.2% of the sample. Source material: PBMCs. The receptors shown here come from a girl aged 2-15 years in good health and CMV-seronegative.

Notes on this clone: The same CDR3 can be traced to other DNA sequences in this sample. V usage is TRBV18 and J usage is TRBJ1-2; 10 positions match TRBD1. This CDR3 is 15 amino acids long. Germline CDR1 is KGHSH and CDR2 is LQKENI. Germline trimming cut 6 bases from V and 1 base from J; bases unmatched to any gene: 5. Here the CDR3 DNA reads TGTGCCAGCTCGCCCGGGACAGGGGATAACTATGGCTACACCTTC. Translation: CASSPGTGDNYGYTF.

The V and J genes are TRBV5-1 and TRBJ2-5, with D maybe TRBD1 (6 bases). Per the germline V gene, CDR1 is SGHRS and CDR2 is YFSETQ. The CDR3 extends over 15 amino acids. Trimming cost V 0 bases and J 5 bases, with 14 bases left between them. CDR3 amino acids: CASSLAFQGPETQYF. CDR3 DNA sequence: TGCGCCAGCAGCTTGGCATTCCAGGGGCCGGAGACCCAGTACTTC.

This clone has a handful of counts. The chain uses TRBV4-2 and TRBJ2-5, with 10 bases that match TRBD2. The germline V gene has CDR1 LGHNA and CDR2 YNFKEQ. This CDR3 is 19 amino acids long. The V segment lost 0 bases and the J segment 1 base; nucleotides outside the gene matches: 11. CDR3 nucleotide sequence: TGTGCCAGCAGCCAAGACCTCAGCGGGGGGGCCGGTACCCAAGAGACCCAGTACTTC. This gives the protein CASSQDLSGGAGTQETQYF.

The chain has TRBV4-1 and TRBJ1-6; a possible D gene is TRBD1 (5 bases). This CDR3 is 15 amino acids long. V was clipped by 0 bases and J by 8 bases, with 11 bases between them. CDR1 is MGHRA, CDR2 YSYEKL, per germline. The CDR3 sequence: CASSQEFRADSPLHF. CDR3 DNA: TGCGCCAGCAGCCAAGAGTTCAGGGCTGATTCACCCCTCCACTTT.

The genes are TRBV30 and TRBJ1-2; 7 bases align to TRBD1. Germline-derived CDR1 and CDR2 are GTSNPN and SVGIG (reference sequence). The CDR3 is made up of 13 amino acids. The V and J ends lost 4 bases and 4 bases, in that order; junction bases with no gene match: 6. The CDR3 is CAWTYRGSYGYTF. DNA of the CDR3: TGTGCCTGGACTTACAGGGGATCCTATGGCTACACCTTC.

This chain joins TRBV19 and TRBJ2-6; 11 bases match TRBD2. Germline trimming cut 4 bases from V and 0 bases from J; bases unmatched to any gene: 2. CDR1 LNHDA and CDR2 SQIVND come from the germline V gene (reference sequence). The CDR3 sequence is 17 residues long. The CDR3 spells CASSKLAGASGANVLTF. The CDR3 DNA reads TGTGCCAGTAGTAAACTAGCGGGAGCCTCTGGGGCCAACGTCCTGACTTTC.

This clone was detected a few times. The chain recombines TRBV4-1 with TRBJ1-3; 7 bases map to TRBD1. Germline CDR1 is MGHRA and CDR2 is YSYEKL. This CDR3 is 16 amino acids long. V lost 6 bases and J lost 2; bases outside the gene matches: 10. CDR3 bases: TGCGCCAGCAGTGGAGACGACAGGGCCCCTGGAAACACCATATATTTT. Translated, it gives CASSGDDRAPGNTIYF.

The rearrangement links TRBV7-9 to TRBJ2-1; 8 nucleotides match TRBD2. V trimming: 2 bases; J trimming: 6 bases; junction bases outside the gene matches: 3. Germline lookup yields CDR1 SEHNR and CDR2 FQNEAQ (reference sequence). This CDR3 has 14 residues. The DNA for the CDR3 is TGTGCCAGCAGCTTAAGCGGGAGTATCAATGAGCAGTTCTTC. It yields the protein CASSLSGSINEQFF. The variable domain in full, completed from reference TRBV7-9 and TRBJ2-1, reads DTGVSQNPRHKITKRGQNVTFRCDPISEHNRLYWYRQTLGQGPEFLTYFQNEAQLEKSRLLSDRFSAERPKGSFSTLEIQRTEQGDSAMYLCASSLSGSINEQFFGPGTRLTVL.

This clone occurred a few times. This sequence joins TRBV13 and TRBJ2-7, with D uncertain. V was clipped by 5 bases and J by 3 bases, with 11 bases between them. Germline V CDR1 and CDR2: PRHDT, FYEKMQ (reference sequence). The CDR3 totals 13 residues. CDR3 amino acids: CASSSSPFYEQYF. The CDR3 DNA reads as TGTGCCAGCAGCAGCTCCCCGTTCTACGAGCAGTACTTC.

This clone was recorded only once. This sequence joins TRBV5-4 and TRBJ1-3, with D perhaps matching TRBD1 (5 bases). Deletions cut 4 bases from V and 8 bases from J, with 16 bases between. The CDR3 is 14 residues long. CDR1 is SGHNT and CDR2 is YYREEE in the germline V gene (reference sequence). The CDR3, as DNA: TGTGCCAGCAGCCGGGACCTCACGGGGGACACCATATATTTT. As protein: CASSRDLTGDTIYF.

In nucleotides, the CDR3 is TGTGCCAGCAGCCCCATTGTGGGACTAGCGCCCGAGCAGTTCTTC. It codes for CASSPIVGLAPEQFF. The chain combines TRBV7-8 with TRBJ2-1; 10 positions agree with TRBD2. This CDR3 comprises 15 residues. Trimming took 5 bases from V and 10 from J; bases not matched to a gene: 11. Germline V CDR1 and CDR2: SGHVS, FQNEAQ.

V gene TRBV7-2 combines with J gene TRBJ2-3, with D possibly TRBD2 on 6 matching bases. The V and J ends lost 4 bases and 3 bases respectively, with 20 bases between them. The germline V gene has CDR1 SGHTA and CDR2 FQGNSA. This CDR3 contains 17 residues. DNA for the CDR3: TGTGCCAGCAGCTGGATACATGGGGGGACGGGGACAGATACGCAGTATTTT. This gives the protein CASSWIHGGTGTDTQYF.

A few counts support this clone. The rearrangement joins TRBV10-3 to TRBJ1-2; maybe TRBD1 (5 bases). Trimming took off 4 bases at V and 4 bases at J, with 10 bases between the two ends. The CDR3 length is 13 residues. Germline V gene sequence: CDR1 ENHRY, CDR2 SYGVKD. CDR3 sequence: CAISGQKIYGYTF. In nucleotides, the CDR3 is TGTGCCATCAGTGGACAGAAGATCTATGGCTACACCTTC.

CDR3 sequence reads: CASREAGEEGAGYGYTF. CDR3 nucleotides: TGTGCCAGCAGAGAGGCAGGGGAGGAGGGGGCAGGCTATGGCTACACCTTC. The rearrangement links TRBV9 to TRBJ1-2; the match to TRBD1 covers 7 bases. Per the germline V gene, CDR1 is SGDLS and CDR2 is YYNGEE. Losses at the gene ends were 5 bases for V and 4 bases for J; bases not matched to a gene: 17. The CDR3 has 17 amino acids.